The T cell receptor beta chain described here comes from a study of T cells in Graves' hyperthyroidism and ophthalmopathy. Whole-study results and caveats: Most expanded thyroid clonotypes above 0.001 recurred in blood.

The sample holds a few counts of this clonotype. Antigen specificity is unknown. Initially, at the first diagnosis of hyperthyroidism and before any ophthalmopathy symptoms, blood was sampled. CDR1 and CDR2 from the germline V gene are MDHEN and SYDVKM. Trimming stripped 5 bases from V and 9 bases from J, with 11 bases between. There are 12 residues in the CDR3. There were TCR beta CDR3 regions amplified from RNA transcripts. RT-PCR in the first round (using the HTBI primer set) targeted the TCR CDR3. One entry per CDR3 protein results from TCRdb running MiXCR on the multiplex PCR reads. The table lists about 160,000 distinct CDR3 sequences, around 8.9% of them singletons.

V gene TRBV28 combines with J gene TRBJ2-1; possible D gene TRBD2, 5 bases. Input material: blood. The TCR was taken from a woman aged 18-29 years with Graves' hyperthyroidism that later progressed to Graves' ophthalmopathy. CDR3 residues: CASSRVRGEQFF. In DNA, the CDR3 is TGTGCCAGCAGTAGGGTACGGGGTGAGCAGTTCTTC.